This T cell receptor beta chain was profiled in a study of T cells after yellow fever vaccination. Regarding the study as a whole: Contamination by abundant bulk-population clonotypes could be present in FACS-sorted repertoires. The booster saw the reappearance of most primary-vaccination clones (roughly 96% CD4, 88% CD8).

With respect to this clonotype: Its matching antigen is unknown.

TCRdb fed the 5' RACE reads into MiXCR, producing one record per CDR3 protein. The profile shows around 340,000 distinct CDR3 sequences, around 12% of them singletons. Trimming took 3 bases from V and 3 from J, leaving 10 bases between them. The germline V gene has CDR1 SGDLS and CDR2 YYNGEE. The CDR3 extends over 14 amino acids. The input for sequencing was CD4+ T cells sorted from PBMCs, taken 15 days after the yellow fever booster vaccination. The source of this sequence is a man younger than 35 who received the YFV17D yellow fever vaccine. The chain recombines TRBV9 with TRBJ2-1, with a possible D match to TRBD2 (5 bases). The DNA of the CDR3 is TGTGCCAGCAGCGCGATCGGACTCTACAATGAGCAGTTCTTC. This sequence encodes CASSAIGLYNEQFF. The full variable domain, its missing parts supplied by reference TRBV9 and TRBJ2-1, is DSGVTQTPKHLITATGQRVTLRCSPRSGDLSVYWYQQSLDQGLQFLIQYYNGEERAKGNILERFSAQQFPDLHSELNLSSLELGDSALYFCASSAIGLYNEQFFGPGTRLTVL.